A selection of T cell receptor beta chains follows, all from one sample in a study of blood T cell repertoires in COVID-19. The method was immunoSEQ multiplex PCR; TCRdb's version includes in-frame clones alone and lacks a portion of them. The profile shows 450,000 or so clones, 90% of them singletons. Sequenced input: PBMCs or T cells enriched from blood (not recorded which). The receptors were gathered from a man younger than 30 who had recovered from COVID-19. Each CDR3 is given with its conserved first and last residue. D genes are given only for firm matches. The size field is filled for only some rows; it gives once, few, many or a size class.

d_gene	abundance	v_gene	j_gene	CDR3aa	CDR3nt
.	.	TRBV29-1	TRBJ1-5	CSVSGGNNQPQHF	TGCAGCGTTTCCGGGGGGAACAATCAGCCCCAGCATTTT
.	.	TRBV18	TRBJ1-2	CASLDAGNYGYTF	TGTGCCAGCCTCGACGCAGGGAACTATGGCTACACCTTC
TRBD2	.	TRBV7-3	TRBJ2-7	CASSFKGPPGGSYEQYF	TGTGCCAGCAGCTTCAAAGGACCCCCGGGGGGGTCCTACGAGCAGTACTTC
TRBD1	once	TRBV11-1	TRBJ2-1	CASSHGQGNEQFF	TGTGCCAGCAGCCATGGACAGGGCAATGAGCAGTTCTTC
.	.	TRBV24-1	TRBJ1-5	CATSAGEWDQPQHF	TGTGCCACCAGTGCAGGTGAGTGGGATCAGCCCCAGCATTTT
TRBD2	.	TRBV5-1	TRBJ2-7	CASSLAWASGASYEQYF	TGCGCCAGCAGCTTGGCCTGGGCTAGCGGAGCGTCCTACGAGCAGTACTTC
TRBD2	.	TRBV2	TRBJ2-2	CASRGLAEFTGELFF	TGTGCCAGCAGGGGACTAGCGGAATTCACCGGGGAGCTGTTTTTT
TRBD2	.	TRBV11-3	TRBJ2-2	CASSHPGLAGTGELFF	TGTGCCAGCAGCCACCCGGGACTAGCGGGCACCGGGGAGCTGTTTTTT
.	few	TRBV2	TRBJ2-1	CASSDWHEQFF	TGTGCCAGCAGTGATTGGCATGAGCAGTTCTTC
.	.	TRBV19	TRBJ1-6	CASSSDRSSNSPLHF	TGTGCCAGTAGCTCAGACAGGTCCTCTAATTCACCCCTCCACTTT
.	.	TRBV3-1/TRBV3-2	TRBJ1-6	CASSVSSTSSYNSPLHF	TGTGCCAGCAGTGTTTCTTCTACGAGCTCCTATAATTCACCCCTCCACTTT
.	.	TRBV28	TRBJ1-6	CASSWGVIRNSPLHF	TGTGCCAGCAGTTGGGGGGTTATACGAAATTCACCCCTCCACTTT
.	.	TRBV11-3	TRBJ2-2	CASSVRGAGELFF	TGTGCCAGCAGCGTACGAGGCGCCGGGGAGCTGTTTTTT
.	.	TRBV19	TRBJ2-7	CASSIGLRVGSEQYF	TGTGCCAGTAGTATCGGTCTGCGGGTAGGGAGCGAGCAGTACTTC
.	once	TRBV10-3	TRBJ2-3	CAISESTGTDTQYF	TGTGCCATCAGTGAGTCAACAGGCACAGATACGCAGTATTTT
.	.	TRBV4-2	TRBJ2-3	CASSQGLAYDTQYF	TGTGCCAGCAGCCAAGGTCTAGCGTACGATACGCAGTATTTT
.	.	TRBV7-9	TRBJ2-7	CASSLSTESYEQYF	TGTGCCAGCAGCCTATCGACAGAGTCCTACGAGCAGTACTTC
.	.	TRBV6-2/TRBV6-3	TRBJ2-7	CASSRDTSYEQYF	TGTGCCAGCAGTCGGGACACCTCCTACGAGCAGTACTTC
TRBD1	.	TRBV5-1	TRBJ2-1	CASSLGDSYNEQFF	TGCGCCAGCAGCTTGGGGGACAGCTACAATGAGCAGTTCTTC
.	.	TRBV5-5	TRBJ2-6	CASSPDSSGANVLTF	TGTGCCAGCAGCCCGGACTCTTCGGGGGCCAACGTCCTGACTTTC
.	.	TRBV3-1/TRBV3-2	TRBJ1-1	CASSQFGRNTEAFF	TGTGCCAGCAGCCAATTTGGCAGGAACACTGAAGCTTTCTTT
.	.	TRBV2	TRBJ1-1	CASSEAPQTRMNTEAFF	TGTGCCAGCAGTGAAGCGCCACAGACCCGAATGAACACTGAAGCTTTCTTT
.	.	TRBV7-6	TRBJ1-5	CASSLVATGNQPQHF	TGTGCCAGCAGCTTAGTTGCTACAGGGAACCAGCCCCAGCATTTT
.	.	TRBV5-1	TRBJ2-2	CASSLSGPTELFF	TGCGCCAGCAGCTTGTCAGGTCCGACAGAGCTGTTTTTT
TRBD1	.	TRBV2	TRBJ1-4	CASRETGGNEKLFF	TGTGCCAGCAGAGAGACAGGGGGCAATGAAAAACTGTTTTTT
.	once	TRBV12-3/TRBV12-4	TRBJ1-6	CASRARNSPLHF	TGTGCCAGCAGAGCGAGGAATTCACCCCTCCACTTT
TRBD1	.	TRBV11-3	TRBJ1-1	CASRDRGRRTEAFF	TGTGCCAGCAGAGACAGGGGGCGGAGGACTGAAGCTTTCTTT
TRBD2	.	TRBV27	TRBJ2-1	CASSPAGDVNEQFF	TGTGCCAGCAGTCCCGCGGGGGATGTCAATGAGCAGTTCTTC
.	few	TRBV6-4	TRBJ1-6	CASSDSRGSPLHF	TGTGCCAGCAGTGACTCGAGGGGGTCACCCCTCCACTTT
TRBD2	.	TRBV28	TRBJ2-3	CASSRPGLAGGPDTQYF	TGTGCCAGCAGTCGCCCGGGACTAGCGGGAGGGCCGGATACGCAGTATTTT
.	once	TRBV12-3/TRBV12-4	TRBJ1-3	CASSNRGRNTIYF	TGTGCCAGCAGTAACCGGGGGAGAAACACCATATATTTT
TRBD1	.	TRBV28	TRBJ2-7	CASSLSLREGRGPSYEQYF	TGTGCCAGCAGTCTGTCCCTTAGAGAGGGCAGGGGGCCCTCCTACGAGCAGTACTTC
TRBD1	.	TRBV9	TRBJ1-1	CASSGNRDRGDTEAFF	TGTGCCAGCAGCGGCAACCGGGACAGGGGAGACACTGAAGCTTTCTTT
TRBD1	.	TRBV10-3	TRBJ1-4	CAISVQDRGKLFF	TGTGCCATCAGTGTGCAGGACAGGGGAAAACTGTTTTTT
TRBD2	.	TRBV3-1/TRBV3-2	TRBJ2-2	CASSRRLAGGPNTGELFF	TGTGCCAGCAGCCGCAGACTAGCGGGGGGCCCTAACACCGGGGAGCTGTTTTTT
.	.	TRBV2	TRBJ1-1	CASSLQTNTEAFF	TGTGCCAGCAGTTTACAGACGAACACTGAAGCTTTCTTT
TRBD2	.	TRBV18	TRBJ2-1	CASSAGTSVSEQFF	TGTGCCAGCTCAGCCGGGACTAGCGTGAGTGAGCAGTTCTTC
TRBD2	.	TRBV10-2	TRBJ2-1	CASKLAGDSNEQFF	TGCGCCAGCAAGCTAGCGGGAGACTCCAATGAGCAGTTCTTC
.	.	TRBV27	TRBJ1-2	CASSFSGRYGYTF	TGTGCCAGCAGTTTTTCTGGTCGGTATGGCTACACCTTC
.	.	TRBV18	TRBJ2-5	CASSPPSSGLQETQYF	TGTGCCAGCTCACCACCATCCAGCGGACTACAAGAGACCCAGTACTTC
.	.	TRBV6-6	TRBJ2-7	CASSEIGREDEQYF	TGTGCCAGCAGTGAGATCGGGAGAGAGGACGAGCAGTACTTC
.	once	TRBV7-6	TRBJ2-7	CASSLGSIGNYEQYF	TGTGCCAGCAGCTTAGGTTCCATCGGGAACTACGAGCAGTACTTC
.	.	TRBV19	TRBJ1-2	CASRTSDGGYGYTF	TGTGCCAGTAGAACCTCGGACGGGGGATATGGCTACACCTTC
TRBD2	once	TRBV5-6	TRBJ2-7	CASSRTSAFYEQYF	TGTGCCAGCAGCAGGACTAGCGCTTTCTACGAGCAGTACTTC
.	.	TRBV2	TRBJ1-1	CASSRTGVQGENTEAFF	TGTGCCAGCAGCAGAACTGGGGTACAGGGAGAGAACACTGAAGCTTTCTTT
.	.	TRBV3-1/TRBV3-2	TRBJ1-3	CASSQAPDSSGNTIYF	TGTGCCAGCAGCCAAGCCCCGGACAGCTCTGGAAACACCATATATTTT
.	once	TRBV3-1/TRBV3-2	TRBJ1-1	CASSQKQATEAFF	TGTGCCAGCAGCCAAAAACAGGCCACTGAAGCTTTCTTT
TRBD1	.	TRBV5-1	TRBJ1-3	CASSWDSIMIGNTIYF	TGCGCCAGCAGTTGGGACAGCATAATGATAGGAAACACCATATATTTT